The 31 T cell receptor beta chains reported below all come from one sample, sequenced in a study of early T cells in non-severe SARS-CoV-2 infection. TCRdb re-derived calls from the 5' RACE reads in MiXCR, one entry per CDR3 protein. This table has 20,000 to 25,000 distinct CDR3 sequences, more than 4.5% appearing once. Sequencing used whole blood. The receptors shown here come from an adult who was a healthcare worker with PCR-confirmed SARS-CoV-2 infection or an uninfected control (not recorded which).

The sample holds many counts of this clonotype. The V gene is TRBV2, the J gene TRBJ1-1; unclear D gene. Per germline, CDR1 SNHLY and CDR2 FYNNEI. CDR3 length: 15 residues. Between the trimmed V and J ends, which lost 2 bases and 5 bases, there was a span of 15 bases. The CDR3 DNA reads as TGTGCCAGCAGTGAAAACCCTCCGGGAAGGACTGAAGCTTTCTTT. This gives the protein CASSENPPGRTEAFF.

This clonotype occurred a few times. The chain joins TRBV3-1 to TRBJ2-7; possibly TRBD2 for D (5 bases). Germline V gene lookup returns CDR1 LGHDT and CDR2 YNNKEL (reference sequence). The CDR3 runs 14 residues. Deletions cut 1 base from V and 3 bases from J, with 10 bases between. The CDR3 DNA sequence: TGTGCCAGCAGCCAAGGGAGGAGTTACTACGAGCAGTACTTC. The encoded protein is CASSQGRSYYEQYF.

This clonotype was picked up many times. The rearrangement uses TRBV20-1 and TRBJ2-3; D is ambiguous. V lost 7 bases and J 5 bases, leaving 16 bases between the germline ends. The CDR3 runs 13 residues. Germline V gives CDR1 DFQATT, CDR2 SNEGSKA (reference sequence). The CDR3 spells CSVLTNPGDTQYF. DNA for the CDR3: TGCAGTGTCCTTACCAATCCCGGAGATACGCAGTATTTT.

This clonotype was recorded many times. This chain links TRBV7-8 with TRBJ1-2; TRBD1 might be the D (5 bases). The CDR3 has 16 amino acids. The ends were cut back, 0 bases at V and 4 bases at J, with 15 bases in the middle. Per the germline V gene, CDR1 is SGHVS and CDR2 is FQNEAQ. The CDR3 DNA follows: TGTGCCAGCAGCTTAGCACCGGGCGGGGCCCTCTATGGCTACACCTTC. Translating gives CASSLAPGGALYGYTF.

This clonotype was counted ten times or more. V and J are TRBV5-1 and TRBJ2-7, with 9 bases lining up with TRBD1. With V trimmed by 4 bases and J by 0 bases, 5 bases remained unmatched. The CDR3 runs 15 residues. Germline V gives CDR1 SGHRS, CDR2 YFSETQ. CDR3 sequence reads: CASSPRDRASYEQYF. The CDR3 nucleotides are TGCGCCAGCAGCCCCCGGGACAGGGCCTCCTACGAGCAGTACTTC.

In this sample, this clonotype turned up many times. The chain is built from TRBV6-6 and TRBJ1-5; D unresolved. Per germline, CDR1 MNHNY and CDR2 SVGAGI (reference sequence). V was pared by 2 bases and J by 4 bases, with 9 bases between. This CDR3 spans 14 amino acids. The CDR3 loop is CASSYGSSNQPQHF. CDR3 nucleotide sequence: TGTGCCAGCAGTTACGGCAGCTCTAATCAGCCCCAGCATTTT.

At least ten counts were recorded for this clonotype. This rearrangement joins TRBV7-3 to TRBJ2-3; a weak D match, TRBD2 (6 bases). The germline V and J ends were trimmed by 0 bases and 3 bases, with 13 bases remaining between them. CDR3 length: 16 amino acids. Germline assignment: CDR1 SGHTA and CDR2 FQGTGA. For the CDR3, the DNA is TGTGCCAGCAGCTTAACGCCCGGGAGATCAACAGATACGCAGTATTTT. Protein sequence: CASSLTPGRSTDTQYF.

The sample holds many counts of this clonotype. The J gene is TRBJ1-6, the V gene TRBV7-2, with 8 bases that match TRBD1. The trim removed 4 bases at V and 9 bases at J, leaving 5 bases unmatched. Germline V CDR1 and CDR2: SGHTA, FQGNSA. The CDR3 is 14 residues long. CDR3 region: CASSSTTGVSPLHF. The CDR3 DNA reads TGTGCCAGCAGCTCCACGACAGGGGTTTCACCCCTCCACTTT. Together with reference TRBV7-2 and TRBJ1-6, the CDR3 gives the full variable domain: GAGVSQSPSNKVTEKGKDVELRCDPISGHTALYWYRQSLGQGLEFLIYFQGNSAPDKSGLPSDRFSAERTGGSVSTLTIQRTQQEDSAVYLCASSSTTGVSPLHFGNGTRLTVT.

In its sample, this clonotype was seen many times. V usage is TRBV18 and J usage is TRBJ2-5; D gene uncertain. V was shortened by 0 bases and J by 2 bases, with 7 bases between the two germline ends. Germline loops: CDR1 KGHSH, CDR2 LQKENI. This CDR3 contains 14 residues. CDR3 sequence (DNA): TGTGCCAGCTCACCACCGGATCGTCAAGAGACCCAGTACTTC. Protein product: CASSPPDRQETQYF.

This clonotype was observed at least ten times. The chain carries TRBV2 and TRBJ2-2; TRBD1 is a possible D gene (6 bases). Germline CDR1 is SNHLY and CDR2 is FYNNEI. Trimming shortened V by 6 bases and J by 5 bases, and 10 bases separated the two germline ends. This CDR3 is 13 amino acids long. The chain's CDR3 is CASRLDRTGELFF. DNA for the CDR3: TGTGCCAGCAGGCTCGACAGGACCGGGGAGCTGTTTTTT.

This clonotype was detected a few times. The chain has TRBV20-1 and TRBJ2-7; TRBD1 aligns across 7 bases. This CDR3 region has 15 residues. The trim removed 3 bases at V and 3 bases at J, leaving 11 bases unmatched. Germline values: CDR1 DFQATT, CDR2 SNEGSKA (reference sequence). The CDR3 protein is CSASPGIQGDYEQYF. The CDR3 DNA reads as TGCAGTGCTAGCCCAGGGATCCAGGGGGACTACGAGCAGTACTTC.

This chain links TRBV14 with TRBJ2-2, with D possibly TRBD1 on 6 matching bases. This CDR3 contains 13 residues. Between the trimmed V and J ends, which lost 6 bases and 3 bases, there was a span of 8 bases. Germline V CDR1 and CDR2: SGHDN, FVKESK. The CDR3 region has the DNA TGTGCCAGCAGGAGGACAGACACCGGGGAGCTGTTTTTT. This sequence encodes CASRRTDTGELFF.

In this sample, this clonotype turned up a few times. This chain connects TRBV5-4 to TRBJ2-2, with 11 bases that match TRBD2. CDR3 length: 17 residues. J lost 6 bases, V lost 0 bases, and 7 bases had no gene match. In germline, CDR1 is SGHNT, CDR2 YYREEE (reference sequence). CDR3 nucleotides: TGTGCCAGCAGCTTGGCTCAACTAGCGGGGGTATCCGGGGAGCTGTTTTTT. It yields the protein CASSLAQLAGVSGELFF. Supplemented by reference TRBV5-4 and TRBJ2-2, the full variable domain reads ETGVTQSPTHLIKTRGQQVTLRCSSQSGHNTVSWYQQALGQGPQFIFQYYREEENGRGNFPPRFSGLQFPNYSSELNVNALELDDSALYLCASSLAQLAGVSGELFFGEGSRLTVL.

This clonotype was observed many times. The chain couples TRBV6-1 to TRBJ2-3, with 8 nucleotides matching TRBD2. V lost 5 bases to trimming and J lost 2 bases; unmatched junction nucleotides: 6. This CDR3 spans 15 amino acids. CDR1 is MNHNS, CDR2 SASEGT, per germline. Here the CDR3 reads CASSRLAGFTDTQYF. The CDR3 nucleotides read TGTGCCAGCAGTCGCTTAGCGGGGTTCACAGATACGCAGTATTTT.

This clonotype was seen many times. The chain employs TRBV18 and TRBJ2-1; 10 bases line up with TRBD2. Germline V gene sequence: CDR1 KGHSH, CDR2 LQKENI. This CDR3 comprises 15 residues. V was clipped by 5 bases and J by 5 bases; unmatched bases: 6. The CDR3 loop reads CASSSQRGGHNEQFF. The CDR3 DNA sequence: TGTGCCAGCTCATCACAGCGGGGGGGCCACAATGAGCAGTTCTTC.

This clonotype has a count of ten or more. The chain carries TRBV30 and TRBJ1-2; D call uncertain. CDR1 is GTSNPN and CDR2 is SVGIG in the germline V gene (reference sequence). The CDR3 consists of 13 residues. With 1 base removed from V and 4 bases from J, the gap between germline ends came to 10 bases. DNA of the CDR3: TGTGCCTGGAGTGGGGGTAACGGCTATGGCTACACCTTC. Protein: CAWSGGNGYGYTF.

This clonotype occurred many times. The CDR3 coding sequence is TGCAGTGCTAGACCCGGCAACCAGGGGACAGATACGCAGTATTTT. Protein: CSARPGNQGTDTQYF. This chain uses TRBV20-1 with TRBJ2-3; D is perhaps TRBD1 (6 bases). Between the trimmed V and J ends, which lost 2 bases and 3 bases, there was a span of 15 bases. The CDR3 sequence is 15 residues long. CDR1 is DFQATT, CDR2 SNEGSKA, per germline (reference sequence).

This clonotype has a count of ten or more. The V and J genes are TRBV20-1 and TRBJ2-4, with 10 positions matching TRBD1. Germline CDR1 DFQATT, CDR2 SNEGSKA (reference sequence). Losses at the gene ends were 3 bases for V and 0 bases for J; bases not matched to a gene: 5. This CDR3 region has 16 residues. CDR3 sequence reads: CSARDRGGLAKNIQYF. The CDR3 bases are TGCAGTGCTAGGGACAGGGGGGGATTAGCCAAAAACATTCAGTACTTC.

This clonotype has a count of ten or more. The chain employs TRBV11-2 and TRBJ2-1; 8 bases agree with TRBD1. Germline assignment: CDR1 SGHAT and CDR2 FQNNGV. J was trimmed by 5 bases and V by 3 bases; bases with no gene match: 9. CDR3 length: 16 amino acids. CDR3 residues: CASSFWGRGLDNEQFF. CDR3 bases: TGTGCCAGCAGCTTCTGGGGCAGGGGGCTTGACAATGAGCAGTTCTTC.

This clonotype was observed a few times. The genes are TRBV12-3 or TRBV12-4 and TRBJ2-7; 10 positions match TRBD1. The CDR3 runs to 15 residues. J was trimmed by 3 bases and V by 3 bases; bases with no gene match: 5. This CDR3 reads CASSLPGQGNYEQYF. CDR3 DNA sequence: TGTGCCAGCAGTTTGCCGGGACAGGGGAACTACGAGCAGTACTTC.

This clonotype was counted ten times or more. CDR3 in amino acids: CASSRSGRETGTEAFF. As DNA, the CDR3 is TGTGCCAGCTCACGTTCAGGTCGGGAGACAGGTACTGAAGCTTTCTTT. The chain carries TRBV18 and TRBJ1-1; possibly TRBD1 for D (6 bases). Germline V lookup: CDR1 KGHSH, CDR2 LQKENI. The CDR3 sequence is 16 residues long. V shed 4 bases and J shed 5 bases, with 20 bases lying between them. Together with reference TRBV18 and TRBJ1-1, the CDR3 gives the full variable domain: NAGVMQNPRHLVRRRGQEARLRCSPMKGHSHVYWYRQLPEEGLKFMVYLQKENIIDESGMPKERFSAEFPKEGPSILRIQQVVRGDSAAYFCASSRSGRETGTEAFFGQGTRLTVV.

This clonotype came up many times. The chain combines TRBV5-1 with TRBJ2-2, with D possibly being TRBD1 (5 bases). This CDR3 region has 16 residues. Germline V gene lookup returns CDR1 SGHRS and CDR2 YFSETQ. V was shortened by 2 bases and J by 2 bases, with 13 bases between the two germline ends. Here the CDR3 reads CASSFPLDSNTGELFF. DNA of the CDR3: TGCGCCAGCAGCTTCCCCCTCGACAGCAACACCGGGGAGCTGTTTTTT.

This clonotype was seen repeatedly, ten times or more. V and J are TRBV7-3 and TRBJ2-1; 14 bases line up with TRBD2. The CDR3 is made up of 15 amino acids. Germline CDR1 is SGHTA and CDR2 is FQGTGA. V trimming: 6 bases; J trimming: 7 bases; junction bases outside the gene matches: 5. Written as DNA, the CDR3 is TGTGCCAGCAGTAAGGGACTAGCGGGAGTAAATGAGCAGTTCTTC. It specifies CASSKGLAGVNEQFF.

This clonotype was picked up many times. The chain employs TRBV7-9 and TRBJ2-7, with 8 bases lining up with TRBD1. The CDR3 runs 14 residues. The germline gives CDR1 SEHNR, CDR2 FQNEAQ (reference sequence). V trimming: 5 bases; J trimming: 5 bases; junction bases outside the gene matches: 8. For the CDR3, the DNA is TGTGCCAGCAGCATTGACGTGACAGGGGACGAGCAGTACTTC. The encoded protein is CASSIDVTGDEQYF.

This clonotype appeared many times. The chain couples TRBV5-5 to TRBJ2-4; TRBD2 agrees at 8 bases. The germline gives CDR1 SGHKS, CDR2 YYEKEE (reference sequence). The V gene end was trimmed by 4 bases and the J gene end by 6 bases; junction bases not matched to a gene: 3. The CDR3 contains 13 residues. The CDR3 is CASSTGGPNIQYF. The CDR3 DNA sequence: TGTGCCAGCAGCACGGGGGGGCCAAACATTCAGTACTTC.

This clonotype has at least ten counts. The chain has TRBV4-1 and TRBJ2-6; 13 bases map to TRBD2. Germline CDR1 reads MGHRA; CDR2 reads YSYEKL. The CDR3 contains 20 residues. Trimming at V came to 5 bases and at J to 1 base, leaving 11 bases not matched to a gene. The CDR3 reads CASSSLAAGLAGSGANVLTF. The CDR3 DNA reads as TGCGCCAGCAGCTCCCTGGCTGCGGGACTAGCGGGGTCTGGGGCCAACGTCCTGACTTTC.

This clonotype was seen only a few times. This sequence joins TRBV28 and TRBJ2-5; D may be TRBD1 (5 bases). Trimming stripped 1 base from V and 2 bases from J, with 14 bases between. The germline gives CDR1 MDHEN, CDR2 SYDVKM. The CDR3 extends over 16 amino acids. The CDR3 reads CASSLLGQQRQETQYF. CDR3 DNA sequence: TGTGCCAGCAGTTTATTGGGGCAGCAAAGACAAGAGACCCAGTACTTC. The full variable domain, in which reference TRBV28 and TRBJ2-5 provide the parts outside the CDR3, is DVKVTQSSRYLVKRTGEKVFLECVQDMDHENMFWYRQDPGLGLRLIYFSYDVKMKEKGDIPEGYSVSREKKERFSLILESASTNQTSMYLCASSLLGQQRQETQYFGPGTRLLVL.

This clonotype showed up just a few times. The genes are TRBV14 and TRBJ1-1; unclear D gene. The germline gives CDR1 SGHDN, CDR2 FVKESK. The ends were cut back, 0 bases at V and 1 base at J, with 15 bases in the middle. This CDR3 comprises 17 residues. CDR3 region: CASSQDVVPRGNTEAFF. The DNA of the CDR3 is TGTGCCAGCAGCCAAGATGTTGTCCCGCGGGGGAACACTGAAGCTTTCTTT.

Points on this clonotype: A clone one base away is much larger, so this may be a read error. Since the CDR3 does not end with the conserved phenylalanine or tryptophan, this likely comes from a read error. This sequence joins TRBV7-9 and TRBJ1-1; no clear D gene. Germline CDR1 reads SEHNR; CDR2 reads FQNEAQ (reference sequence). V gave up 1 base and J gave up 10 bases, with 13 bases separating them. The CDR3 has 13 amino acids. The CDR3 region is CASSLGGSPVAFL. CDR3 sequence (DNA): TGTGCCAGCAGCTTAGGCGGTAGTCCGGTAGCTTTCTTA.

This clonotype was detected ten times or more. The chain joins TRBV18 to TRBJ1-2; D is unresolved. CDR3 length equals 14 residues. Trimming removed 4 bases at V and 8 bases at J, with 17 bases between. Per the germline V gene, CDR1 is KGHSH and CDR2 is LQKENI. CDR3 coding DNA: TGTGCCAGCTCACTTAGGACGGATGAAGAAGGCTACACCTTC. Amino acids: CASSLRTDEEGYTF.

This clonotype was observed many times. This chain joins TRBV5-6 and TRBJ2-1; 7 bases map to TRBD1. Trimming took 2 bases from V and 8 from J; bases not matched to a gene: 13. The germline CDR1 and CDR2 sequences are SGHDT and YYEEEE. There are 16 residues in the CDR3. DNA for the CDR3: TGTGCCAGCAGCTTTTTGACAGGGCGGACCCCTGATGAGCAGTTCTTC. It yields the protein CASSFLTGRTPDEQFF.